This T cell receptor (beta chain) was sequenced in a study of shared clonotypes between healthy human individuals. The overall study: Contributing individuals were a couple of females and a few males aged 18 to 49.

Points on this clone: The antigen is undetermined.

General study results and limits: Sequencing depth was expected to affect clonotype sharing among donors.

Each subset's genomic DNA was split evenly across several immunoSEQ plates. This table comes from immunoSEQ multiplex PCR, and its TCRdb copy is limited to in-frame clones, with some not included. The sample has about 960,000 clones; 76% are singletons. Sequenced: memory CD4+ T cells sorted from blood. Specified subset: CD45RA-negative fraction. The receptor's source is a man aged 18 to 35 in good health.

As DNA, the CDR3 is TGCGCCAGCAGCTTGGGACTTAACTCCTACGAGCAGTACTTC. Its translation: CASSLGLNSYEQYF. J is TRBJ2-7 and V is TRBV5-1; D unresolved. V lost 0 bases to trimming and J lost 0 bases, with 7 bases between them. Germline lookup yields CDR1 SGHRS and CDR2 YFSETQ. The CDR3 sequence is 14 residues long.